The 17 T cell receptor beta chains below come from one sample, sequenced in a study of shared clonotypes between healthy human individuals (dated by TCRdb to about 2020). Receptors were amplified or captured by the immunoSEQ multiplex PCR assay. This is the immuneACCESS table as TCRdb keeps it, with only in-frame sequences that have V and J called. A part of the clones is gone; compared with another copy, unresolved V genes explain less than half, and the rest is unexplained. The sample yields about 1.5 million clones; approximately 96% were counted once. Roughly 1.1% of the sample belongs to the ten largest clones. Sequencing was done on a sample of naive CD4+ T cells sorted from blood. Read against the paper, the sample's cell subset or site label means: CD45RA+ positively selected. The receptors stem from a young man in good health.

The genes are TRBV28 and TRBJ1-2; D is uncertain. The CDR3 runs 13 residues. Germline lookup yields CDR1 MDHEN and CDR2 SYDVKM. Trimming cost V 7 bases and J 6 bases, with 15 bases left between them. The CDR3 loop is CASTWGVEDGYTF. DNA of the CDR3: TGTGCCAGCACCTGGGGTGTCGAGGATGGCTACACCTTC.

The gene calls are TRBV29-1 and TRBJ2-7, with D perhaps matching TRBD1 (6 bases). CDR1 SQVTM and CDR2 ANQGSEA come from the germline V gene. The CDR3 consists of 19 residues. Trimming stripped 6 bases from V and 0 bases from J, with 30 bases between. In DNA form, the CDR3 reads TGCAGCGTGCTCGGTACAGGGCGTGAAAGGATTCGCAGCTCCTACGAGCAGTACTTC. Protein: CSVLGTGRERIRSSYEQYF.

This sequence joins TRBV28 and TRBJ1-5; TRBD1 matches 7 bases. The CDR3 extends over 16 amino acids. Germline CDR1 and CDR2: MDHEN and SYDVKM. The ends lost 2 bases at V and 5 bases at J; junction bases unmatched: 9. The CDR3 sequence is CASSLAGRGGYQPQHF. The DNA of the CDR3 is TGTGCCAGCAGTTTAGCCGGCAGGGGGGGATATCAGCCCCAGCATTTT.

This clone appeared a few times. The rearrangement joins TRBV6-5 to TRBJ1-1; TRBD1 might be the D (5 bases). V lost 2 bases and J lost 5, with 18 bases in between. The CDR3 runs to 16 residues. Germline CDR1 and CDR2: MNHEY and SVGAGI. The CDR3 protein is CASSYQDSLGTTEAFF. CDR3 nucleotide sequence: TGTGCCAGCAGTTACCAAGACAGTTTGGGAACGACTGAAGCTTTCTTT.

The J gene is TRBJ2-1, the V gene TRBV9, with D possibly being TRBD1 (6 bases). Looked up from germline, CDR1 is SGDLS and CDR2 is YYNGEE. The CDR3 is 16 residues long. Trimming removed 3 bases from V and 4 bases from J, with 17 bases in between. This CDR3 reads CASSGDVSGAYNEQFF. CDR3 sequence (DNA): TGTGCCAGCAGCGGAGACGTATCAGGGGCTTACAATGAGCAGTTCTTC.

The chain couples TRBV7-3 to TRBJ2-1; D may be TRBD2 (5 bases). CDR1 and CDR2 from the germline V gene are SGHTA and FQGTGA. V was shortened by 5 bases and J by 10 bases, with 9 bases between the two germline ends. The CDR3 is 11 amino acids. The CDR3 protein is CASSDYLEQFF. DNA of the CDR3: TGTGCCAGCAGCGACTACTTGGAGCAGTTCTTC.

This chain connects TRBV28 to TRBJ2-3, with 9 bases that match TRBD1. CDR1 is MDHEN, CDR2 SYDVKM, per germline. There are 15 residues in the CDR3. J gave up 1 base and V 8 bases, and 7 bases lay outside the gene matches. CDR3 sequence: CASDVQGARTDTQYF. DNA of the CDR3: TGTGCCAGCGATGTACAGGGGGCGCGCACAGATACGCAGTATTTT.

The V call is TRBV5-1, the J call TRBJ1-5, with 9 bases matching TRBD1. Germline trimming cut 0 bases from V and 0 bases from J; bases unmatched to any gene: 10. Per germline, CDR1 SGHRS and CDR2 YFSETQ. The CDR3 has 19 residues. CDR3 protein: CASSLVPGQGGYSNQPQHF. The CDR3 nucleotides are TGCGCCAGCAGCTTGGTTCCGGGACAGGGTGGTTATAGCAATCAGCCCCAGCATTTT. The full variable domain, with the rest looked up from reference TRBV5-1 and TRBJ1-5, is KAGVTQTPRYLIKTRGQQVTLSCSPISGHRSVSWYQQTPGQGLQFLFEYFSETQRNKGNFPGRFSGRQFSNSRSEMNVSTLELGDSALYLCASSLVPGQGGYSNQPQHFGDGTRLSIL.

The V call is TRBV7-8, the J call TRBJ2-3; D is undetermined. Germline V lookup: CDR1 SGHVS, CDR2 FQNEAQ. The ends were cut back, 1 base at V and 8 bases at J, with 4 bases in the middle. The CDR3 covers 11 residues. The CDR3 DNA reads TGTGCCAGCAGCTTAGGGGGTACGCAGTATTTT. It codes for CASSLGGTQYF.

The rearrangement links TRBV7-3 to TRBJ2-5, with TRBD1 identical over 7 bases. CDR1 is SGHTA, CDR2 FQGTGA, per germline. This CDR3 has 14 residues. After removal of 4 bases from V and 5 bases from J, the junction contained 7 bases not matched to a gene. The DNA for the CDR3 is TGTGCCAGCAGCTACACAGGGGCCGGCGAGACCCAGTACTTC. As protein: CASSYTGAGETQYF.

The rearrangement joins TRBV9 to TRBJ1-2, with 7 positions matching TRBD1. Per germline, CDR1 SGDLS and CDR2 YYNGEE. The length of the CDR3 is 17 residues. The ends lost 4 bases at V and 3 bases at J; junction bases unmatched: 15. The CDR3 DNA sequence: TGTGCCAGCAGCCCACGTCCCGGGACAGCCTGGGACTATGGCTACACCTTC. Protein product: CASSPRPGTAWDYGYTF.

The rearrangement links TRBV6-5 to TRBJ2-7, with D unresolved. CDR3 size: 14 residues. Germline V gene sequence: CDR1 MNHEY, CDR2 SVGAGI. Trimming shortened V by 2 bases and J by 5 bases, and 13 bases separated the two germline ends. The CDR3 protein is CASSYGESRNEQYF. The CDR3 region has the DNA TGTGCCAGCAGTTACGGGGAATCACGGAACGAGCAGTACTTC.

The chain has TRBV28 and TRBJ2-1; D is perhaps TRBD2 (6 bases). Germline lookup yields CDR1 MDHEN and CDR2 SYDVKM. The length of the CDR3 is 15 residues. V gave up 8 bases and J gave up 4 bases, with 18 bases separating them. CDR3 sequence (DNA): TGTGCCAGCCCCCCGAATCGGGACTTATACAATGAGCAGTTCTTC. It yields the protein CASPPNRDLYNEQFF.

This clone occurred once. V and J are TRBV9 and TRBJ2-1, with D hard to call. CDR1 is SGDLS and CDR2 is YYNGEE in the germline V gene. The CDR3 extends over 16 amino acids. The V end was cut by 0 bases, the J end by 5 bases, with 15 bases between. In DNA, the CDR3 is TGTGCCAGCAGCGTAGCTGTCGGACCTCGGGACAATGAGCAGTTCTTC. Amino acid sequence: CASSVAVGPRDNEQFF.

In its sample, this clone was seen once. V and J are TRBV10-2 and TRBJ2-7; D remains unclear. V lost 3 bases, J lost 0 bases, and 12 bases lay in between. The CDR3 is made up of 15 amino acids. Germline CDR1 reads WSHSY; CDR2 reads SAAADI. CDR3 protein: CASSDMGRSSYEQYF. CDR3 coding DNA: TGCGCCAGCAGTGACATGGGCAGGAGCTCCTACGAGCAGTACTTC.

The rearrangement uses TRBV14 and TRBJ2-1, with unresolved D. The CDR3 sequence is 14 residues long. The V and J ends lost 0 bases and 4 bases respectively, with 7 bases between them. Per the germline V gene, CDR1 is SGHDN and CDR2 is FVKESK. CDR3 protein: CASSQEAVYNEQFF. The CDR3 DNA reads TGTGCCAGCAGCCAAGAGGCGGTTTACAATGAGCAGTTCTTC.

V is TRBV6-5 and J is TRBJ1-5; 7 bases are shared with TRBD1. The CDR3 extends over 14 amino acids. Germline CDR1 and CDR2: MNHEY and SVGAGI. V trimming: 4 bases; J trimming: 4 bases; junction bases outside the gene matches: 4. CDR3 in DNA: TGTGCCAGCAGTTTCACAGGGGAAAATCAGCCCCAGCATTTT. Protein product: CASSFTGENQPQHF.